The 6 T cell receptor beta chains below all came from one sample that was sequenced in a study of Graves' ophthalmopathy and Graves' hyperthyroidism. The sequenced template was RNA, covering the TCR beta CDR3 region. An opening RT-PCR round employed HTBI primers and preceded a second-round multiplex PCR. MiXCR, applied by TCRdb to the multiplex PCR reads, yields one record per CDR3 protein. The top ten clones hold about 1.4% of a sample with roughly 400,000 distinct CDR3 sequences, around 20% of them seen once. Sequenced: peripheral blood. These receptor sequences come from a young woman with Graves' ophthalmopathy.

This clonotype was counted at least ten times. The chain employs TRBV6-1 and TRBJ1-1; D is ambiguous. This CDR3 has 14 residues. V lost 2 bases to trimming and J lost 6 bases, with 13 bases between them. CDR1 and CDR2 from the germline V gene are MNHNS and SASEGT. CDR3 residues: CASSERIRAPEAFF. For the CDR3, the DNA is TGTGCCAGCAGTGAACGGATTCGCGCTCCTGAAGCTTTCTTT.

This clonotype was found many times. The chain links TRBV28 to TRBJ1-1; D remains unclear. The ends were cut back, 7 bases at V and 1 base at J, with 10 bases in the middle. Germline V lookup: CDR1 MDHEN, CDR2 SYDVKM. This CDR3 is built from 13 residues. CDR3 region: CASTPWGNTEAFF. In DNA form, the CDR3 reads TGTGCCAGCACCCCTTGGGGGAACACTGAAGCTTTCTTT.

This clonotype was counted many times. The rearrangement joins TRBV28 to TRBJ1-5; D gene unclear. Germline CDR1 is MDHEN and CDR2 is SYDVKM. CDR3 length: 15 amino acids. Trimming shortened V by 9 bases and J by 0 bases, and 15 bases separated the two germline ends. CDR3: CASGEPAYSNQPQHF. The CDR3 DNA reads TGTGCCAGTGGAGAGCCGGCATATAGCAATCAGCCCCAGCATTTT.

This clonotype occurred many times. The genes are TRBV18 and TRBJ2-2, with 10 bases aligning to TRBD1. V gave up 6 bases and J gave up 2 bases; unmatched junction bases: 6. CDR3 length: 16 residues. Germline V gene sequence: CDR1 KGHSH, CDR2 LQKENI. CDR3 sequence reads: CASSRDRGRNTGELFF. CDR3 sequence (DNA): TGTGCCAGCTCGCGCGACAGGGGGCGCAACACCGGGGAGCTGTTTTTT.

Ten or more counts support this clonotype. CDR3 nucleotides: TGTGCCTGGACCCGGGGTAGCGGGGGGGCCTACACCGGGGAGCTGTTTTTT. Residues: CAWTRGSGGAYTGELFF. This chain links TRBV30 with TRBJ2-2, with 11 bases fitting TRBD2. This CDR3 contains 17 residues. In germline, CDR1 is GTSNPN, CDR2 SVGIG (reference sequence). The trim removed 4 bases at V and 3 bases at J, leaving 10 bases unmatched.

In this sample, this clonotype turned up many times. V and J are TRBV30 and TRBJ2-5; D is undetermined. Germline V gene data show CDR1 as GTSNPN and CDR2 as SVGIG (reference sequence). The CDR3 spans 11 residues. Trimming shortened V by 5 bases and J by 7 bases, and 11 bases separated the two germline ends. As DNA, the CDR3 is TGTGCCTGGGGTGGGTCAGGGACCCAGTACTTC. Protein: CAWGGSGTQYF.